A single T cell receptor beta chain is shown here with its context. The antigen it binds to is not known. One junction end does not reproduce the germline sequence, and a read error may be involved. The cohort was made up of 666 healthy bone marrow donors. At the time of sampling, all cohort members were nominally healthy, though unrecorded immune exposures were likely present. The donor was CMV seropositive and was included in the group of 290 or so seropositive cohort members. A peripheral blood sample was provided by each donor, and peripheral blood mononuclear cells were used for TCR beta sequencing. The Qiagen DNeasy Blood Extraction Kit was used to extract genomic DNA from the blood cell samples. This sample stems from a study of cytomegalovirus exposure and HLA in healthy donors (dated by TCRdb to between 2016 and 2019). Background for the entire study: According to an earlier analysis of 550 to 700 of the donors, about 179 million T cells yielded 117 million unique TCR beta sequences and roughly 280 Gb of sequence data. Roughly 290 gigabases of sequencing data and approximately 91 million unique TCR sequences made up an early release that covered 640 HLA-typed donors. Of the roughly 400 genotyped donors, approximately 82% fell in the genetic ancestry cluster associated with self-reported Caucasian donors. The study aimed to test whether cataloging public T cell receptors could reveal signatures of past pathogen exposure. Using immunosequencing, the study profiled T cell repertoires from some 670 subjects and related those repertoires to cytomegalovirus serostatus. A separate validation cohort of roughly 110 different subjects was used in addition to the 666-subject first cohort. To predict cytomegalovirus infection status, the study combined high-throughput TCR immunosequencing, statistical association of individual TCRs with disease status, and machine learning. A later analysis re-analyzed previously published TCR beta repertoires from approximately 670 donors and added high-resolution HLA genotyping to study TCR occurrence patterns. The later analysis used no new phenotypic data to find candidate immune exposures, relying instead on TCR beta sequences and their occurrence across donors. To decide whether each TCR beta V gene segment behaved as functional or pseudogenic, an earlier analysis of 587 of the donors relied on high-throughput TCR beta sequencing. Donor age, sex, ethnicity and CMV serostatus were collected together with the repertoire data. A later genetic analysis used genome-wide SNP genotypes for about three fifths of the 666 donors, treating that subset as a discovery cohort. All discovery cohort repertoires had been generated using a single sequencing platform. HLA typing included class I and class II loci at four-digit resolution. The number of typed donors differed by locus: about 629-640 for A, B, C, DRB1 and DQB1; 500 to 550 for DQA1; over 600 for DPA1; and 450 to 480 for DPB1. Several DR-DQ haplotypes were treated as single units for association and clustering because of strong linkage in the cohort. On average, roughly 250,000 unique TCR beta nucleotide sequences were sequenced per donor among 398 genotyped donors of the cohort, with 15% to 20% of those sequences being non-productive.

Receptor libraries were prepared by the immunoSEQ multiplex PCR assay. For the multiplex PCR, a mixture combining 60 forward primers for TCR Vbeta segments and 13 reverse primers for TCR Jbeta segments was used. The CDR3 region of rearranged TCR beta genes was amplified from genomic DNA by a multiplex PCR assay. On the Illumina HiSeq System, the amplified TCR beta libraries were sequenced as 87-base-pair reads. In the paper's pipeline: Across the 670 or so repertoires, a later analysis counted some 80 million unique TCR beta chains, around 10 million of which were shared by at least two donors. To remove PCR and sequencing errors, raw reads were error-corrected and collapsed into unique sequences using a nearest-neighbor algorithm that merged closely related sequences. V, D and J gene segments were assigned by aligning CDR3 sequences to IMGT reference sequences. For a sequence to be retained, a match of at least six nucleotides to both a V gene segment and a J gene segment was required. A rearrangement was called productive if the CDR3 had no stop codons and remained in frame with V and J, and every other rearrangement was called non-productive. Following IMGT convention, CDR3 was defined as the stretch from the second conserved V-encoded cysteine up to the conserved J-encoded phenylalanine. The earlier analysis of a few hundred of the donors excluded sequences that lacked an unambiguous match to a single V gene segment. In an earlier analysis of 500 to 750 of the donors, V segments were called functional above 56.7% productive rearrangements and were called segregating when the between-donor standard deviation exceeded 5%. A statistical classification framework was developed to diagnose cytomegalovirus status using the catalog of TCR beta chain sequences. In a later analysis, V and J genes were assigned by comparing TCR nucleotide sequences against IMGT/GENE-DB human TR gene sequences. In a later analysis, CDR3 sequences and most-parsimonious VDJ recombination scenarios were assigned using the TCRdist pipeline. A later analysis defined each TCR beta chain by its CDR3 amino acid sequence plus V-gene family, and excluded reads lacking a unique V-gene family. To address suspected cross-contamination and a sequencing artifact, a later analysis removed 450 to 700 highly shared, low-generation-probability nucleotide sequences. A later analysis calculated a clonal expansion index for each public chain from normalized within-repertoire ranks of inferred template counts. In a later analysis, generation probabilities were computed using a VDJ recombination model fitted to out-of-frame rearrangements, and the results were checked against IGoR. In a later analysis, TCR-TCR, TCR-HLA and TCR-CMV co-occurrence was scored with hypergeometric tests, and a repertoire-size bias correction was applied to TCR pairs. In a later analysis, false discovery rates were estimated by permuting HLA or CMV assignments 20 times. In a later analysis, co-occurring TCRs were grouped using DBSCAN, with TCRdist sequence similarity added in when clustering inside HLA-allele-positive subsets. Repertoires with fewer than 30,000 or more than 120,000 public chains were left out of co-occurrence clustering, as were several repertoires with anomalous nucleotide sharing. TCRdb obtained this table from immuneACCESS and retained in-frame rearrangements with V and J assigned. These tables miss some clones; where compared with another copy, unresolved V genes account for less than half of the shortfall, and the remainder is unexplained. The V and J calls and clone size come from that table; D and trimming were worked out from the DNA. Counted in this sample were approximately 160,000 clones; about three quarters of them appeared once. Around 2.8% of the sample is taken by the ten largest.

CDR1 and CDR2 are read off the germline V gene as SGHDN and FVKESK. Spanning cysteine to phenylalanine, the CDR3 consists of 13 amino acids. Only the CDR3 part of the read is kept: 39 bases, read in frame from the first base. Summary of the overall study and its limitations: At a false discovery rate of 0.05, a later analysis linked 15,000 to 20,000 TCR beta sequences to specific HLA alleles. A cluster of highly shared sequence variants was judged likely to represent a technical artifact of the sequencing pipeline. It was suggested by the authors that the approach could potentially be generalized to other disease states and immunological phenotypes. A total of 150 or so TCR beta chains were listed by the study as associated with cytomegalovirus. According to a later analysis, TCR association rates differed among HLA loci, with DRB1 alleles showing the most associated TCRs and HLA-C alleles showing the fewest. Because HLA typing was missing for some donors at each locus, association tests included only the typed subset. Three of the identified cytomegalovirus-associated TCR beta chains were confirmed in vitro to be specific for cytomegalovirus antigens. In a later analysis, HLA-associated TCR beta chains showed more clonal expansion and lower generation probabilities than non-associated chains that were equally common. Linkage disequilibrium might explain the correlated functional status among segregating V segments, but an unknown experimental factor could not be ruled out. The earlier analysis of 587 of the donors excluded 15 to 20 rarely observed V segments, including chromosome 9 orphons, because counts were too low. In an earlier analysis of about 540 of the donors, most TCR beta V segments were observed in productive rearrangements about 90% or about 30% of the time, broadly matching IMGT annotations. Compared with the approximately 600-donor mean, donors in an Asian-associated ancestry cluster had fewer N-insertions in productive TCRs, according to a later genetic analysis. A later genetic analysis associated a missense DCLRE1C variant with V-gene and J-gene trimming of TCR beta chains, and an independent cohort replicated the association. Several of the top co-occurrence clusters appeared to be linked to parvovirus B19, influenza, CMV and Epstein-Barr virus, according to a later analysis. For the cohort, immune exposure information was limited to CMV serostatus. According to a later analysis, most CMV-associated TCR beta chains appeared to be HLA-restricted, and the HLA associations seemed to be driven largely by CMV exposure. Roughly uniform sequencing depth across donors was assumed in presence/absence analyses, although this assumption may not hold. Most TCR sequences were seen in very few donors, while some public TCRs were found in many individuals. The classifier was reported to diagnose cytomegalovirus status with high specificity and sensitivity in both the original cohort and the validation cohort. Some IMGT-functional V segments, including TRBV6-2 and TRBV6-3, could not be told apart with the 87-base-pair reads, so those segments were excluded. In this cohort, only TCR beta chains were sequenced, and detectable features were limited by the absence of alpha or paired-chain data. When HLA alleles, especially DR and DQ, strongly co-occurred, TCR associations were difficult to assign to individual alleles. A further reported finding was that TCR beta sequences accurately predicted the HLA-A and HLA-B alleles for most subjects in the first cohort.

Rearrangement joined TRBV14 to TRBJ2-7; there is no confident call for the D gene. Specimen: PBMCs. This sequence originates from a woman aged 40 to 55 in good health and CMV-seropositive. The nucleotides read TGTGCCAGCAGTCAAGCGAGCTCCTACGAGCAGTACTTC. This encodes CASSQASSYEQYF.